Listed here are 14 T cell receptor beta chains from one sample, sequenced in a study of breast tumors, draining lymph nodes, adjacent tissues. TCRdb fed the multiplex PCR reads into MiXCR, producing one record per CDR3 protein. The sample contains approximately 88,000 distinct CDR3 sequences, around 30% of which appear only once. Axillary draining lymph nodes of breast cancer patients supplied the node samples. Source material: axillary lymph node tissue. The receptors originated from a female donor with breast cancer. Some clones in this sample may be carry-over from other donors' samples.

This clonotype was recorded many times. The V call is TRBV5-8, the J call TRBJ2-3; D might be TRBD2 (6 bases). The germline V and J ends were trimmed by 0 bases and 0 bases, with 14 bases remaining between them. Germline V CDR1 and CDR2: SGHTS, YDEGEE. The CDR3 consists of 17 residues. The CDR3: CASSLAPGAGSTDTQYF. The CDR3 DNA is TGTGCCAGCAGCTTGGCCCCGGGAGCGGGCAGCACAGATACGCAGTATTTT.

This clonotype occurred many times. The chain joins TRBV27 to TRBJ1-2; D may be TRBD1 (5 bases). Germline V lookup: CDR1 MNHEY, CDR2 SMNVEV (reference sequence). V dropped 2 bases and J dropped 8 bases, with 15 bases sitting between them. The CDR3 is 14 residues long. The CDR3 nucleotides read TGTGCCAGCAGTTTAAAACCAGGGTTTTACGGCTACACCTTC. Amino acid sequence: CASSLKPGFYGYTF.

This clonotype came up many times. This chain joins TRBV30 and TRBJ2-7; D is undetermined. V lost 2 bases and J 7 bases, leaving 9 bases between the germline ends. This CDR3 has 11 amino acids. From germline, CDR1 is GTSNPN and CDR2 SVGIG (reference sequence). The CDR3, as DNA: TGTGCCTGGAGTTCGGCTTGGGAGCAGTACTTC. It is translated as CAWSSAWEQYF.

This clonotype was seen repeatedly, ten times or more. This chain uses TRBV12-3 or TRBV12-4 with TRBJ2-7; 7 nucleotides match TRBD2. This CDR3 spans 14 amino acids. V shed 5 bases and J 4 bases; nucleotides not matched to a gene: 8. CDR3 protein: CASSPGGSDYEQYF. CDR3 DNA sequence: TGTGCCAGCAGTCCGGGAGGTTCGGATTACGAGCAGTACTTC.

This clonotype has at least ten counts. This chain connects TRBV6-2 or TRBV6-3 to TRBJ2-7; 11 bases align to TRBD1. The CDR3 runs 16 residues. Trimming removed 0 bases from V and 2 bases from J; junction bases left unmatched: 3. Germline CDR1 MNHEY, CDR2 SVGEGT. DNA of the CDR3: TGTGCCAGCAGTTACTCAGGACAGGGGGCCGCCTACGAGCAGTACTTC. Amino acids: CASSYSGQGAAYEQYF.

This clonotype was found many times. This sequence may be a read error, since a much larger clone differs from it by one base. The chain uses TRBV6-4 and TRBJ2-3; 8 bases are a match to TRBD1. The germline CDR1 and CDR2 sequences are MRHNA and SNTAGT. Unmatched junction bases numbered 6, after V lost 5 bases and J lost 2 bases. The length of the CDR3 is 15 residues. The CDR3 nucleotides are TGTGCCAGCAGTCACGAGGGACAGGTCACAGATACGCAGTATTTT. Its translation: CASSHEGQVTDTQYF.

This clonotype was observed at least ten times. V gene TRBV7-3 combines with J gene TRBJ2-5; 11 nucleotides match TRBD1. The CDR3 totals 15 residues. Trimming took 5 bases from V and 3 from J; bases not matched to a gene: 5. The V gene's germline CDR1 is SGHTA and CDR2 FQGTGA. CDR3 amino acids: CASSIGTGGKETQYF. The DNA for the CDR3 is TGTGCCAGCAGCATAGGGACAGGGGGTAAAGAGACCCAGTACTTC.

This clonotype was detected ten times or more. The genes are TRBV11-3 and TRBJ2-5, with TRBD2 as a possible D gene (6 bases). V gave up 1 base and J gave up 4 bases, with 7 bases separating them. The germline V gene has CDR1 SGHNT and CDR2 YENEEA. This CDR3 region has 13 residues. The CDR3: CASSLVSGETQYF. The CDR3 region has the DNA TGTGCCAGCAGCTTAGTTAGCGGAGAGACCCAGTACTTC.

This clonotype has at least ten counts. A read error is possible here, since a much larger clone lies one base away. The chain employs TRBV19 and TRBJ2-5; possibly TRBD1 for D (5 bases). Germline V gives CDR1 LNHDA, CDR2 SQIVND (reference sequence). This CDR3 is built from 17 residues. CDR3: CASSGAMGGDPQETQSF. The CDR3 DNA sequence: TGTGCCAGTAGTGGGGCAATGGGCGGCGATCCCCAAGAGACCCAGTCCTTC.

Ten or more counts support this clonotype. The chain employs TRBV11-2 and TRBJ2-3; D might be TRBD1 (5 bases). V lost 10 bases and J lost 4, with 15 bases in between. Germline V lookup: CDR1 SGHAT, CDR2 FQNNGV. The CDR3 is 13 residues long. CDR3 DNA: TGTGCCACCATGGGGCTAGGACCAGATACGCAGTATTTT. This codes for CATMGLGPDTQYF.

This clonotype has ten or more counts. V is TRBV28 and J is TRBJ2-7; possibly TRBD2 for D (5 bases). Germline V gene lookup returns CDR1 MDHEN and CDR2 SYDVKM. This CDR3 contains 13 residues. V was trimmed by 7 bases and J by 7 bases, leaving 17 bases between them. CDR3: CASTSVLGGEQYF. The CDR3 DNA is TGTGCCAGCACCTCCGTATTGGGCGGGGAGCAGTACTTC.

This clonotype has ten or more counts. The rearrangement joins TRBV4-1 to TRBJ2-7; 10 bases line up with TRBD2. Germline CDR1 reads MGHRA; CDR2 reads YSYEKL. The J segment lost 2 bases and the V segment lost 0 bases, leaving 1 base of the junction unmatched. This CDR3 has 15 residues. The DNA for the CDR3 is TGCGCCAGCAGCCAAGATGGACTAGCGGCCTACGAGCAGTACTTC. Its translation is CASSQDGLAAYEQYF.

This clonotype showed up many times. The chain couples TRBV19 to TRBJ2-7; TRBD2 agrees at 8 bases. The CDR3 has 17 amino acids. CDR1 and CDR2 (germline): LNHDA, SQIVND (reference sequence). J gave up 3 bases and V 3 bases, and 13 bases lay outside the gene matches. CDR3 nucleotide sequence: TGTGCCAGTAGTATTAACATGATAGGGAGCGGGAGCTACGAGCAGTACTTC. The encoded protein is CASSINMIGSGSYEQYF.

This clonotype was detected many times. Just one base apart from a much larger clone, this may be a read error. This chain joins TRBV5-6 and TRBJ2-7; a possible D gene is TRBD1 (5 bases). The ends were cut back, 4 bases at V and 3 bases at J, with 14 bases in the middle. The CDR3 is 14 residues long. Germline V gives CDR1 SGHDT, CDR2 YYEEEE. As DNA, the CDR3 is TGTGCCAGCAGCCTAGGCAGGGCCAGCTACGAGCAGTACTTC. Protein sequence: CASSLGRASYEQYF.